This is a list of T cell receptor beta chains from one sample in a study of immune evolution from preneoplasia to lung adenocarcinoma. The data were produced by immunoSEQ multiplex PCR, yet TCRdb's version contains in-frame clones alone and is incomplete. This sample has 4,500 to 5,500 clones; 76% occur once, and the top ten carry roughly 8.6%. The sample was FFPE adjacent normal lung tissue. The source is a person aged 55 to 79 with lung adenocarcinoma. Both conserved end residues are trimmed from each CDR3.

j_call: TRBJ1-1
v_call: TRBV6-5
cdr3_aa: ASSPTVNTEAF

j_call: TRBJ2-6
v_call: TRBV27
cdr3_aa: ASRPRYKNSGANVLT

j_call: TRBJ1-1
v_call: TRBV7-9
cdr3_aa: ASSRSPEAF

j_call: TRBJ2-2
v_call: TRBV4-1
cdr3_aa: ASSRGRDTGPNTGELF

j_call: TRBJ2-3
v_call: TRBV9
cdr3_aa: ASSVVEESSTDTQY

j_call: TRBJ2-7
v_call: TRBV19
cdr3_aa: ASKGQGTYEQY

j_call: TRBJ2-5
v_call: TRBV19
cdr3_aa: ASSMIGGTRETQY

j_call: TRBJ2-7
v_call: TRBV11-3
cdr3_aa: ASSLDTGTYEQY

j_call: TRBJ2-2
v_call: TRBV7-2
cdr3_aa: ASSSRTFTGELF

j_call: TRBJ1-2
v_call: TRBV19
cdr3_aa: ASDRGFGYT

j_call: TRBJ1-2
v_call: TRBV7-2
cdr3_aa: ASSLIRDSWSGYT

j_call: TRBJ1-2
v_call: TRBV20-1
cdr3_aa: SARKGDGYT

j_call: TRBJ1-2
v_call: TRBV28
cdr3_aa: ASNDRDNGYT

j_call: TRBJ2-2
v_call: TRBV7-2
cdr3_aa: ASSRDATGELF

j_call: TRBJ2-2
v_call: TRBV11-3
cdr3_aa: ASSNPDRANTGELF

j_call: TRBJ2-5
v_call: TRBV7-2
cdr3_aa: ASSLVVRETQY

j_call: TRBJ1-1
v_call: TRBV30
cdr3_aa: AISRRNTEAF

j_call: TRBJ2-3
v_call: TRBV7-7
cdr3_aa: ASSLGLGGTDTQY

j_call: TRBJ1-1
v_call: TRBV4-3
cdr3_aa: ASSRTANTEAF

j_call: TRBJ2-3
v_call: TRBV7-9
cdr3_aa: ASSPFGGAYTDTQY

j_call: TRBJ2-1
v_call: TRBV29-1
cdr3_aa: SVNGRGGVNEQF

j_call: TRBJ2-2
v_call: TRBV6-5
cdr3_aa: ASRTDTGELF

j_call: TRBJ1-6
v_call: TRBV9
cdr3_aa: ASSVEQGYSPLH

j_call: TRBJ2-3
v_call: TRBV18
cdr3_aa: ASSLLAGGIGTDTQY

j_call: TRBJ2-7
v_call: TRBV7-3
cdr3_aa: ASSLNADSYYEQY

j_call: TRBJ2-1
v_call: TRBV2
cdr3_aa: ASRRSNEQF

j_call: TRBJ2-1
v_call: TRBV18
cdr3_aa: ASSPGTGLPNEQF

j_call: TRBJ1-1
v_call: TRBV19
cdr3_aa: ASSIWAAEAF

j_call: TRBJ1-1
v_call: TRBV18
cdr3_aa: ASSPPSTGSNTEAF

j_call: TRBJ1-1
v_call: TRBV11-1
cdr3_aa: ASTPTGYRNTEAF

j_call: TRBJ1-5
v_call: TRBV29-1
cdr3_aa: SVKAQPQH

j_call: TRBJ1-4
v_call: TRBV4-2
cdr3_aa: ASSQGGVGDEKLF

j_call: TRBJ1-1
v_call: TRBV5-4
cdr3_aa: ASSAGYMNTEAF

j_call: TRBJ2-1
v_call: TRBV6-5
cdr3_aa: ASSLERGARYNEQF

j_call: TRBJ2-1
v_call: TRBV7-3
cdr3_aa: ASSLTSSGVNNEQF

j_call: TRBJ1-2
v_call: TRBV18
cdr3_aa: ASTYRDSYGYT

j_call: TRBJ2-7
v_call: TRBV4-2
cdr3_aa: ASSQGTPPAYEQY

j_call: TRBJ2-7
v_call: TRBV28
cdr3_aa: ASSQQGTSYEQY

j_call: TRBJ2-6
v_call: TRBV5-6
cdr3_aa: ASSFTASGANVLT

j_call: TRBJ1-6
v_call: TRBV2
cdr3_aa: ASLRVNLYNSPLH

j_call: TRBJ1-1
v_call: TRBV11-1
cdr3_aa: ASSRNRGNTEAF

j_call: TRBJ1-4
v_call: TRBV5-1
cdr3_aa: ASSLGAGGRDEKLF

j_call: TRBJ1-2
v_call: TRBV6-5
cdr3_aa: ASSYSNRGSDGYT

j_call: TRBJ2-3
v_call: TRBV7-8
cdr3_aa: ASSVSGGLDTQY

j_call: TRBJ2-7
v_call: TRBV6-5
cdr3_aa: ASSDWTGSREQY

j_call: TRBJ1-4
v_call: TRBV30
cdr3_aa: AWKKRGGQGGEKLF

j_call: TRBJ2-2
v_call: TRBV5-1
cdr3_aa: ASSSQGAEGELF

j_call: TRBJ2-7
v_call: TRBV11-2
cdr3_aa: ASSLDGRESEY

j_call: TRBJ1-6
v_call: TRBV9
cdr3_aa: ASSVGTGPDSPLH

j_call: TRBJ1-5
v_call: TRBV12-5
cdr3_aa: ASGLVLSLQGAHQPQH

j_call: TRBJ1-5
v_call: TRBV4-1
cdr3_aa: ASSQKGRDSNQPQH

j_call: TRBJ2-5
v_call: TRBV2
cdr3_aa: ASIRGRDQETQY

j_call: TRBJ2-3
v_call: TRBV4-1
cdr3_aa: ASSQGFPLSTDTQY

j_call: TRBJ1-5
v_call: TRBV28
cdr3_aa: ASSFGDREDQPQH

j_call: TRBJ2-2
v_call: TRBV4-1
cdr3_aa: ASSQDGGGANTGELF

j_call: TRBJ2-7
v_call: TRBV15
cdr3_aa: ATTLNPGYEQY

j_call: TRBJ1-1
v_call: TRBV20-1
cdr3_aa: SVQGSEAF

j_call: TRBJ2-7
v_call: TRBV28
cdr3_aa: ASTRQGGEQY